This TCR beta chain was found in a study of post-analysis software for immune sequencing data. Whole-study results and caveats: Roughly five TRBV segments, including TRBV5-6, TRBV5-1 and TRBV20-1, were more frequent in patients than controls. Strong same-batch co-clustering of samples appeared with F measure clustering.

The junction had 10 bases not matched to a gene; V was cut back by 6 bases and J by 3 bases. CDR3 size: 17 residues. Germline V lookup: CDR1 MDHEN, CDR2 SYDVKM. Unique molecular identifiers tagged the TCR beta cDNA libraries. Some 500,000 cDNA molecules came from 1 to 10 million T cells. TCRdb re-called the PCR reads with MiXCR, one entry per CDR3 protein. The sample lists over 700,000 distinct CDR3 sequences; roughly 30% were seen once. This clonotype was recorded a few times. The target antigen is unknown. Material: blood. The J gene is TRBJ2-5, the V gene TRBV28, with TRBD2 identical over 13 bases. This receptor was identified in a girl aged 5 to 17 with multiple sclerosis. CDR3 protein: CASRNGLAGAEEETQYF. DNA of the CDR3: TGTGCCAGCAGAAACGGACTAGCGGGGGCCGAAGAAGAGACCCAGTACTTC.